This TCR beta chain was obtained from a study of graft-versus-host responses after intestinal transplantation. Across the whole study: Every recipient had anti-thymocyte globulin induction and about three years of tacrolimus plus steroids. General study results and limits: Early after transplant, HvG declines were associated with peak levels of circulating GvH clones. In patients with graft-donor T cell macrochimerism, allograft graft-versus-host to host-versus-graft clonal ratios were high. Recipient marrow showed GvH clones, some seen first in ileum or blood.

Comment on this clone: What it recognizes is unknown.

Profiling relied on immunoSEQ multiplex PCR, and the TCRdb table lists in-frame clones only, not all of them. The sample records around 88,000 clones, 83% being singletons. The trim removed 5 bases at V and 7 bases at J, leaving 21 bases unmatched. The CDR3 loop spans 18 amino acids. Germline CDR1 and CDR2: LNHDA and SQIVND (reference sequence). This specimen consisted of unstimulated CD8+ T cells sorted from spleen or lymph node cells, obtained before intestinal transplant. The receptor was derived from a human donor who received an intestinal transplant. V gene TRBV19 combines with J gene TRBJ2-3; the match to TRBD2 covers 7 bases. The CDR3 nucleotides are TGTGCCAGTAGTTTTTCCTCCGGGAGGAGCGGAGGGCTTCATACGCAGTATTTT. This sequence encodes CASSFSSGRSGGLHTQYF.